The sequence of this T cell receptor (beta chain) was determined in a study of T-cell memory formation after mild COVID-19. Using constant-segment primers, 5'RACE produced TCR alpha and TCR beta cDNA libraries carrying sample barcodes and UMIs. TCRdb re-called the 5' RACE reads through MiXCR, storing one row per CDR3 protein. Altogether fewer than 350,000 distinct CDR3 sequences are present, approximately 18% being singletons, with the ten largest covering roughly 23%. Germline V CDR1 and CDR2: SEHNR, FQNEAQ (reference sequence). The CDR3 is 14 amino acids. V was trimmed by 2 bases and J by 10 bases, leaving 12 bases between them. In its sample, this clonotype was seen a few times.

This clonotype was sampled from a man younger than 30 who had mild COVID-19 (a few samples of this study predate the infection). Cell type and time point are not known. V gene TRBV7-9 combines with J gene TRBJ1-6, with D possibly TRBD1 on 6 matching bases. The sequencing input was PBMCs or a T cell subset sorted from them (not recorded which). The CDR3 reads CASSLSQGQSPLHF. As DNA, the CDR3 is TGTGCCAGCAGCTTAAGTCAGGGGCAATCACCCCTCCACTTT.